This T cell receptor (beta chain) was identified during a study of T cells after yellow fever vaccination. The ends lost 8 bases at V and 11 bases at J; junction bases unmatched: 21. CDR3 length: 15 amino acids. CDR1 and CDR2 (germline): DFQATT, SNEGSKA (reference sequence). In this sample, this clonotype turned up many times. TCRdb called the 5' RACE reads again in MiXCR, with one record for every CDR3 protein. The data contain 250,000 to 350,000 distinct CDR3 sequences, around 6.8% of them seen just once; the ten biggest clones take up roughly a sixth. Sequencing used PBMCs, obtained about 49 days after the first yellow fever vaccination. The chain links TRBV20-1 to TRBJ2-1; 7 positions match TRBD2. The TCR comes from a man between 18 and 35 years old who received the YFV17D yellow fever vaccine. CDR3 nucleotides: TGCAGTACCTTCTCCGAGCGGGGAGCCCTGGGGAAGCAGTTCTTC. Its translation is CSTFSERGALGKQFF.